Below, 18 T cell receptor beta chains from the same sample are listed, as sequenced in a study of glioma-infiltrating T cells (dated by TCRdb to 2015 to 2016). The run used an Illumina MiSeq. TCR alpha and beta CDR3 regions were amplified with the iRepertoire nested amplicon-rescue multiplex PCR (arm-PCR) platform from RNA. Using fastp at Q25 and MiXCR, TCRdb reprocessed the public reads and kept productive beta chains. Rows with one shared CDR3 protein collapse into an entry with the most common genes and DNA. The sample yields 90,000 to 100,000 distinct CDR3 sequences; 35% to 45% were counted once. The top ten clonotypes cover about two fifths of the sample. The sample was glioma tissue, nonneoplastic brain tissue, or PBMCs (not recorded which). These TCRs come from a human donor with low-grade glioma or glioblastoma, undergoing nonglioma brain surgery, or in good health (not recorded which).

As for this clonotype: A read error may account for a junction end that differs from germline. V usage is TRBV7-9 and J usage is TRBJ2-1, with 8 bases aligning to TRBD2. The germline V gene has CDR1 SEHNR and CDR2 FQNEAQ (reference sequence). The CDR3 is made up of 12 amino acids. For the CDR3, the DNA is TGTGCCAGCAGCTTAAGCGGGGGTGAACAGGTCTTC. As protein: CASSLSGGEQVF.

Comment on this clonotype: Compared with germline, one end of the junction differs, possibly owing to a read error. CDR3 DNA sequence: TGTGCCAGTAGCCAAGGGGCGGGGTCCGATGAGAAGTTCTTC. Its translation: CASSQGAGSDEKFF. The rearrangement links TRBV19 to TRBJ2-1; the D gene is possibly TRBD2 (6 bases). This CDR3 is built from 14 residues. The germline V gene encodes CDR1 LNHDA and CDR2 SQIVND (reference sequence).

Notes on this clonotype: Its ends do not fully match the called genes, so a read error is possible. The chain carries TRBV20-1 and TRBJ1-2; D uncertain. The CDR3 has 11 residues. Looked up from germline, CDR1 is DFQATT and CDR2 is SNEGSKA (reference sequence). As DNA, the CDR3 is TGCAGTGCTGGTGAAAAGGAGGGCTACGCCTTC. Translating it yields CSAGEKEGYAF.

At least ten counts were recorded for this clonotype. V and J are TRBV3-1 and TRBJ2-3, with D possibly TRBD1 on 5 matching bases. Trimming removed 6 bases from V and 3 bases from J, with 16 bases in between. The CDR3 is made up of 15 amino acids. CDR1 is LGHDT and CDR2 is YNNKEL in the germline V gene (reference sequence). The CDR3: CASSPREGATDTQYF. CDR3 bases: TGTGCCAGCAGTCCCAGGGAAGGGGCGACAGATACGCAGTATTTT.

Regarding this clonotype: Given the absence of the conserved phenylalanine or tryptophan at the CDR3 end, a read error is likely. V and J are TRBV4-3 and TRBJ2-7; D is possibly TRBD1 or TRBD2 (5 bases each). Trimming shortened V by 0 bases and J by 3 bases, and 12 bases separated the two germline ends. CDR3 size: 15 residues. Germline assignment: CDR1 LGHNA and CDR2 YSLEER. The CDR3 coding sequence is TGCGCCAGCAGCCAAGATTACCGGGACCACTACGAGCAGTACCTA. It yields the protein CASSQDYRDHYEQYL.

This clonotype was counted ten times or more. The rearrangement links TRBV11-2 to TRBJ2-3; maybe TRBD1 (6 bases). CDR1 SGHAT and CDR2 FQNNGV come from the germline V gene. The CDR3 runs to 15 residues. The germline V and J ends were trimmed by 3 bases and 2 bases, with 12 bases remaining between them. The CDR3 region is CASSFEDRDTDTQYF. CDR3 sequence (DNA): TGTGCCAGCAGCTTCGAGGACAGAGACACAGATACGCAGTATTTT.

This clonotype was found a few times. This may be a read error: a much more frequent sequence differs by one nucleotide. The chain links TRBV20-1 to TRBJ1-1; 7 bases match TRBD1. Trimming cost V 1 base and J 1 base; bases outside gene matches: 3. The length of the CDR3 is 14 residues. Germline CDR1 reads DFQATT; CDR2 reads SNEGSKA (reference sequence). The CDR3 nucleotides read TGCAGTGCTAGAGGAACAGGGGAGAACACTGAAGCTTTCTTT. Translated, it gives CSARGTGENTEAFF.

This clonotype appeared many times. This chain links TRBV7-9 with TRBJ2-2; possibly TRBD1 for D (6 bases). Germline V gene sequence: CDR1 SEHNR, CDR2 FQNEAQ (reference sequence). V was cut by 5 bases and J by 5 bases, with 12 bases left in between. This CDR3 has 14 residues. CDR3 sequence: CASSLGTLTGELFF. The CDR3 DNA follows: TGTGCCAGCAGCCTTGGGACATTAACCGGGGAGCTGTTTTTT.

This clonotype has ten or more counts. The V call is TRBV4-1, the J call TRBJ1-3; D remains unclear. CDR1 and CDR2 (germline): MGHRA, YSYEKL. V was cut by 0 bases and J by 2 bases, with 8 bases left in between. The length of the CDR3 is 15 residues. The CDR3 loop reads CASSQDGITGNTIYF. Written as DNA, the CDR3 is TGCGCCAGCAGCCAAGATGGGATTACTGGAAACACCATATATTTT.

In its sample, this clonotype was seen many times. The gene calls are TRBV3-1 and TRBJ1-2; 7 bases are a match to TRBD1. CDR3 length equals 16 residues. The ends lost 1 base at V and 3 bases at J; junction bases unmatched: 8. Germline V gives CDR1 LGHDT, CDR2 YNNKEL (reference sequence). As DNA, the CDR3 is TGTGCCAGCAGCCAAGGCCCGATAACAGGGGACTATGGCTACACCTTC. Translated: CASSQGPITGDYGYTF.

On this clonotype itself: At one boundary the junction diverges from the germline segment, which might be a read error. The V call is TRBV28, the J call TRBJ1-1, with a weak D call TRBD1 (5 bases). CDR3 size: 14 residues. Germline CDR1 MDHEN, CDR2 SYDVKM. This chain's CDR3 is CASSLTGLSFEPFF. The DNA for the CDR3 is TGTGCCAGCAGTCTAACAGGACTCTCCTTTGAACCTTTCTTT.

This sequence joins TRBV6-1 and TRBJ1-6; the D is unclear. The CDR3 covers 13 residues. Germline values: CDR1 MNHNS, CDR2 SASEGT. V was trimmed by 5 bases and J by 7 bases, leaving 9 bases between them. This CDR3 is CASSNAANSPLHF. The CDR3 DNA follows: TGTGCCAGCAGTAATGCCGCCAATTCACCCCTCCACTTT.

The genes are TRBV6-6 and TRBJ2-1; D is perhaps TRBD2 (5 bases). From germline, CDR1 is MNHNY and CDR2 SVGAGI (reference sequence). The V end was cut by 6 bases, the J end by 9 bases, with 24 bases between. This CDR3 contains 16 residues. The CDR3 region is CASRTDPGRGLGEQFF. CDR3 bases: TGTGCCAGCAGGACCGACCCGGGGAGAGGCCTCGGTGAGCAGTTCTTC.

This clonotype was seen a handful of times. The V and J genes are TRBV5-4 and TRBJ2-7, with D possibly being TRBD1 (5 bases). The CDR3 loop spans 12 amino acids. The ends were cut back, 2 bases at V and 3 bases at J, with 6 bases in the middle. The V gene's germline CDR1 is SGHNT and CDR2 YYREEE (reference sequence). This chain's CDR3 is CASSLGDYEQYF. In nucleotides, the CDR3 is TGTGCCAGCAGCTTAGGGGACTACGAGCAGTACTTC.

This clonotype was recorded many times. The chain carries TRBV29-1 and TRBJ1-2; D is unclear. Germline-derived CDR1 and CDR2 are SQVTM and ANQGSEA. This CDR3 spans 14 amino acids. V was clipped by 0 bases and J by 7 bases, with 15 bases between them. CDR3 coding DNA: TGCAGCGTTGAAGATTGGTCAGTCCTGGGTGGCTACACCTTC. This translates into CSVEDWSVLGGYTF.

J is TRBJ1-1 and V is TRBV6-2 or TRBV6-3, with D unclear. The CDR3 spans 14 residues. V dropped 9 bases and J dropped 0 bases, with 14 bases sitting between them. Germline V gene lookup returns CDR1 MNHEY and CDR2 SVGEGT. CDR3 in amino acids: CARNQPIVNTEAFF. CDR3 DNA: TGTGCCAGAAATCAGCCCATAGTGAACACTGAAGCTTTCTTT.

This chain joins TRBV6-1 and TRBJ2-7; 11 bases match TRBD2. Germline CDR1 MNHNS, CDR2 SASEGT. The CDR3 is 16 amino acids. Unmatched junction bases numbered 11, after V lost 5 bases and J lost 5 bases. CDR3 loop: CASSTPWASGRNEQYF. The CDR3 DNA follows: TGTGCCAGCAGTACTCCTTGGGCTAGCGGGAGGAACGAGCAGTACTTC.

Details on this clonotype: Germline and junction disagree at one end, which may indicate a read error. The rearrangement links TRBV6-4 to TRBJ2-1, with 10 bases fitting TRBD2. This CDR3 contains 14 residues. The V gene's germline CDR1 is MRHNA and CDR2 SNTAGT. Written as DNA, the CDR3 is TGTGCCAGCAGTGAAGCGGGGGGGCAGAATGGGCAGTTCTTC. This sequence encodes CASSEAGGQNGQFF.